This T cell receptor (beta chain) was profiled in a study of T-cell memory formation after mild COVID-19. Study-wide context: Clusters of TCRs were largely donor specific.

Findings and limits, study-wide: Second-wave clones that peaked on day 37 lacked confirmed SARS-CoV-2 specificity.

The CDR3 has 15 residues. V was cut by 6 bases and J by 3 bases, with 17 bases left in between. The germline gives CDR1 MNHNS, CDR2 SASEGT. 5'RACE primed from the constant segment yielded TCR alpha and TCR beta cDNA libraries bearing sample barcodes and UMIs. TCRdb recomputed calls from the 5' RACE reads with MiXCR, one row per CDR3 protein. The sample lists roughly 610,000 distinct CDR3 sequences; roughly 17% were seen once. This clonotype has more than one count but fewer than ten. Antigen unknown. V gene TRBV6-1 combines with J gene TRBJ1-2; the D gene is possibly TRBD1 (5 bases). The sample comprised PBMCs or a T cell subset sorted from them (not recorded which). The sequence came from an adult woman who had mild COVID-19 (a few samples of this study predate the infection). Cell type and time point are not known. Here the CDR3 DNA reads TGTGCCAGCAGGCTAGGGACGGAGCCCTACTATGGCTACACCTTC. Translating gives CASRLGTEPYYGYTF.